The 9 T cell receptor beta chains below come from one sample, sequenced in a study of blood T cell repertoires in COVID-19. Produced via immunoSEQ multiplex PCR; TCRdb's table is partial and in-frame only. The sample lists 200,000 to 250,000 clones, about 83% occurring once. Sequencing was performed on peripheral blood. Source of these receptors: a woman aged 30 to 39 with COVID-19, enrolled during active disease.

The rearrangement uses TRBV6-2 or TRBV6-3 and TRBJ2-3; TRBD1 matches 8 bases. The germline V gene encodes CDR1 MNHEY and CDR2 SVGEGT. CDR3 length: 16 residues. Trimming cost V 5 bases and J 4 bases; bases outside gene matches: 11. The CDR3 DNA follows: TGTGCCAGCAGTAACATTGACAGGGGAAGGGCAGATACGCAGTATTTT. It specifies CASSNIDRGRADTQYF.

The V and J genes are TRBV12-3 or TRBV12-4 and TRBJ2-1; D is undetermined. V gave up 6 bases and J gave up 6 bases, with 9 bases separating them. The CDR3 is 12 residues long. The CDR3 nucleotides are TGTGCCAGCAGCCCGCCAGGCAATGAGCAGTTCTTC. Translated, it gives CASSPPGNEQFF.

This chain links TRBV19 with TRBJ1-2, with 9 nucleotides matching TRBD1. V shed 9 bases, J shed 12 bases, and the junction held 8 bases outside the gene matches. There are 11 residues in the CDR3. Germline CDR1 is LNHDA and CDR2 is SQIVND (reference sequence). This chain's CDR3 is CASRGTGFHTF. The CDR3, as DNA: TGTGCCAGCCGCGGGACAGGGTTTCACACCTTC.

This clone was seen a single time. The chain couples TRBV12-3 or TRBV12-4 to TRBJ2-7, with D possibly being TRBD1 (5 bases). This CDR3 comprises 13 residues. Trimming pared 1 base from V and 6 bases from J, leaving 10 bases between. The CDR3 bases are TGTGCCAGCAGTTTAGGAAGGGGTGGCGAGCAGTACTTC. Its protein is CASSLGRGGEQYF.

The chain uses TRBV7-2 and TRBJ2-2, with 11 bases that match TRBD2. CDR3 length: 18 amino acids. J lost 0 bases, V lost 6 bases, and 9 bases had no gene match. The germline gives CDR1 SGHTA, CDR2 FQGNSA. CDR3 DNA sequence: TGTGCCAGCAGAGCCCGCGGACTAGCGGGTTCGAACACCGGGGAGCTGTTTTTT. This encodes CASRARGLAGSNTGELFF.

The chain has TRBV10-3 and TRBJ2-5; possibly TRBD2 for D (6 bases). The CDR3 loop spans 12 amino acids. Germline loops: CDR1 ENHRY, CDR2 SYGVKD. The V gene lost 9 bases and the J gene lost 5 bases, with 13 bases spanning the gap. CDR3 DNA: TGTGCCATGGGGCCAGGGAGGGAGACCCAGTACTTC. It yields the protein CAMGPGRETQYF.

Only a few counts were recorded for this clone. V gene TRBV30 combines with J gene TRBJ1-5; TRBD1 might be the D (5 bases). The CDR3 covers 13 residues. Trimming pared 1 base from V and 4 bases from J, leaving 8 bases between. Looked up from germline, CDR1 is GTSNPN and CDR2 is SVGIG (reference sequence). The CDR3 region is CAWSGQNNQPQHF. The DNA of the CDR3 is TGTGCCTGGAGTGGACAGAATAATCAGCCCCAGCATTTT.

The chain recombines TRBV15 with TRBJ2-1; 8 bases are shared with TRBD2. CDR3 size: 15 residues. The junction had 1 base not matched to a gene; V was cut back by 1 base and J by 2 bases. The germline V gene has CDR1 LNHNV and CDR2 YYDKDF (reference sequence). The DNA for the CDR3 is TGTGCCACCAGCAGAGGGGGACTAGCCTACAATGAGCAGTTCTTC. The encoded protein is CATSRGGLAYNEQFF.

The genes are TRBV28 and TRBJ2-1, with 16 nucleotides matching TRBD2. Per the germline V gene, CDR1 is MDHEN and CDR2 is SYDVKM. V lost 6 bases, J lost 8 bases, and 19 bases stayed unmatched. The CDR3 totals 20 residues. CDR3 protein: CASRTPSGTSGGAVLYEQFF. CDR3 DNA sequence: TGTGCCAGCAGGACCCCCTCCGGGACTAGCGGGGGGGCCGTCTTGTATGAGCAGTTCTTC.